This T cell receptor beta chain comes out of a study of shared clonotypes between healthy human individuals. Whole-study results and caveats: Collection of samples was limited to blood; tissue repertoires likely differ.

CDR1 and CDR2 from the germline V gene are SGHNT and YYREEE (reference sequence). The V and J ends lost 4 bases and 7 bases respectively, with 17 bases between them. The CDR3 is made up of 14 amino acids. Notes on this clone: Its antigen is unknown.

This table comes from immunoSEQ multiplex PCR, and its TCRdb copy is limited to in-frame clones, with some not included. The data contain around 1.1 million clones, approximately 77% of them singletons. This rearrangement joins TRBV5-4 to TRBJ1-2; D is ambiguous. Sequencing was performed on memory CD4+ T cells from PBMCs. Subset reported: CD45RA-negative fraction. This sequence was found in a man younger than 30 in good health. Some clones in this sample may be carry-over from other donors' samples. CDR3 loop: CASSPIYTPGGYTF. CDR3 in DNA: TGTGCCAGCAGCCCCATATACACCCCCGGTGGCTACACCTTC.